This passage covers 27 T cell receptor beta chains from one sample sequenced in a study of control samples from healthy donors and cancer patients. Using immunoSEQ multiplex PCR, the repertoire was profiled, and TCRdb retains in-frame clones only, with some absent. This repertoire shows 150,000 to 200,000 clones, almost 90% found once; its top ten account for more than 1.5%. Input material: blood. The receptors stem from a young man in good health.

This chain uses TRBV7-9 with TRBJ2-3; weak D call: TRBD2 (5 bases). Germline lookup yields CDR1 SEHNR and CDR2 FQNEAQ (reference sequence). The CDR3 runs 14 residues. Trimming removed 1 base from V and 5 bases from J, with 10 bases in between. The CDR3 loop is CASSLGGFIDTQYF. In nucleotides, the CDR3 is TGTGCCAGCAGCTTAGGCGGGTTTATAGATACGCAGTATTTT.

The chain joins TRBV7-9 to TRBJ2-1; unclear D gene. This CDR3 region has 12 residues. Trimming pared 1 base from V and 8 bases from J, leaving 6 bases between. CDR1 is SEHNR and CDR2 is FQNEAQ in the germline V gene (reference sequence). Here the CDR3 reads CASSLVNYEQFF. CDR3 coding DNA: TGTGCCAGCAGCTTAGTAAACTATGAGCAGTTCTTC.

This rearrangement joins TRBV2 to TRBJ2-1, with D possibly called TRBD1 or TRBD2 (6 bases each). CDR3 length: 19 residues. V was pared by 6 bases and J by 0 bases, with 24 bases between. Germline lookup yields CDR1 SNHLY and CDR2 FYNNEI. The CDR3 loop reads CASSEGGIVDLDSYNEQFF. The CDR3 nucleotides read TGTGCCAGCAGCGAGGGGGGAATTGTGGACCTCGACTCCTACAATGAGCAGTTCTTC.

The chain uses TRBV6-1 and TRBJ2-4; weak D call: TRBD1 (5 bases). The germline CDR1 and CDR2 sequences are MNHNS and SASEGT. The CDR3 totals 15 residues. Trimming removed 1 base from V and 2 bases from J, with 9 bases in between. The CDR3 spells CASSEGRASKNIQYF. In DNA form, the CDR3 reads TGTGCCAGCAGTGAAGGCAGGGCCTCCAAAAACATTCAGTACTTC.

The chain employs TRBV6-2 or TRBV6-3 and TRBJ2-1; weak D call: TRBD2 (7 bases). The CDR3 extends over 15 amino acids. V shed 6 bases and J shed 6 bases, with 18 bases lying between them. CDR1 is MNHEY, CDR2 SVGEGT, per germline. The CDR3 DNA sequence: TGTGCCAGCAGCCTCCTAGGGGGGGCCATCAATGAGCAGTTCTTC. This translates into CASSLLGGAINEQFF.

V gene TRBV29-1 combines with J gene TRBJ1-4, with D hard to call. CDR1 is SQVTM, CDR2 ANQGSEA, per germline. This CDR3 is 14 amino acids long. The V end lost 6 bases, the J end lost 0 bases, and 11 bases lay between the germline ends. The CDR3 protein is CSVAPGSTNEKLFF. The CDR3 bases are TGCAGCGTGGCCCCGGGTTCAACTAATGAAAAACTGTTTTTT.

The chain employs TRBV19 and TRBJ1-1, with D uncertain. Per germline, CDR1 LNHDA and CDR2 SQIVND (reference sequence). V lost 8 bases to trimming and J lost 5 bases, with 9 bases between them. This CDR3 has 11 amino acids. The chain's CDR3 is CASREGTEAFF. Written as DNA, the CDR3 is TGTGCCAGTCGAGAGGGAACTGAAGCTTTCTTT. The whole variable domain, remainder taken from reference TRBV19 and TRBJ1-1, is DGGITQSPKYLFRKEGQNVTLSCEQNLNHDAMYWYRQDPGQGLRLIYYSQIVNDFQKGDIAEGYSVSREKKESFPLTVTSAQKNPTAFYLCASREGTEAFFGQGTRLTVV.

The chain couples TRBV27 to TRBJ2-3, with 8 bases that match TRBD1. V was clipped by 5 bases and J by 4 bases; unmatched bases: 8. CDR1 MNHEY and CDR2 SMNVEV come from the germline V gene (reference sequence). This CDR3 is 15 amino acids long. Here the CDR3 reads CASSQRQTGADTQYF. Written as DNA, the CDR3 is TGTGCCAGCAGTCAGAGACAGACAGGGGCAGATACGCAGTATTTT.

This clone was detected once. The CDR3 spells CASSATVAGGSYEQYF. The CDR3 DNA sequence: TGTGCCAGCAGCGCCACGGTGGCAGGGGGCTCCTACGAGCAGTACTTC. The chain has TRBV5-6 and TRBJ2-7; TRBD1 matches 7 bases. V lost 4 bases to trimming and J lost 0 bases; unmatched junction nucleotides: 10. The V gene's germline CDR1 is SGHDT and CDR2 YYEEEE. This CDR3 contains 16 residues. The full variable domain, rest sourced from reference TRBV5-6 and TRBJ2-7, is DAGVTQSPTHLIKTRGQQVTLRCSPKSGHDTVSWYQQALGQGPQFIFQYYEEEERQRGNFPDRFSGHQFPNYSSELNVNALLLGDSALYLCASSATVAGGSYEQYFGPGTRLTVT.

The V call is TRBV5-5, the J call TRBJ1-3, with 9 bases identical to TRBD1. The CDR3 extends over 15 amino acids. Per the germline V gene, CDR1 is SGHKS and CDR2 is YYEKEE (reference sequence). The J segment lost 2 bases and the V segment lost 3 bases, leaving 3 bases of the junction unmatched. CDR3 DNA: TGTGCCAGCAGCTCCGGGACAGGGACTGGAAACACCATATATTTT. This gives the protein CASSSGTGTGNTIYF.

The genes are TRBV28 and TRBJ2-5; 7 bases line up with TRBD1. The J segment lost 2 bases and the V segment lost 2 bases, leaving 2 bases of the junction unmatched. The germline V gene encodes CDR1 MDHEN and CDR2 SYDVKM. The CDR3 has 14 residues. CDR3: CASSLRDRQETQYF. CDR3 sequence (DNA): TGTGCCAGCAGTTTAAGGGACAGACAAGAGACCCAGTACTTC.

V is TRBV10-3 and J is TRBJ2-1, with 7 nucleotides matching TRBD2. The CDR3 has 21 amino acids. V lost 4 bases, J lost 1 base, and 22 bases stayed unmatched. CDR1 and CDR2 from the germline V gene are ENHRY and SYGVKD. CDR3 loop: CAISAPRFSGEAYTSYNEQFF. CDR3 bases: TGTGCCATCAGTGCCCCTCGATTCAGCGGGGAGGCGTATACGTCCTACAATGAGCAGTTCTTC.

The rearrangement uses TRBV19 and TRBJ1-6, with TRBD1 matching over 11 bases. The trim removed 5 bases at V and 7 bases at J, leaving 4 bases unmatched. The germline gives CDR1 LNHDA, CDR2 SQIVND (reference sequence). This CDR3 comprises 15 residues. The CDR3, as DNA: TGTGCCAGTAGTCTGTGGGACAGGGGGAATTCACCCCTCCACTTT. Amino acid sequence: CASSLWDRGNSPLHF.

This clone was counted only a few times. Other DNA sequences within the sample encode an identical CDR3. The V call is TRBV4-3, the J call TRBJ1-2; D remains ambiguous. The CDR3 is 15 amino acids. Germline V gives CDR1 LGHNA, CDR2 YSLEER. Trimming stripped 1 base from V and 3 bases from J, with 12 bases between. Here the CDR3 reads CASSQASRGDYGYTF. The CDR3 DNA reads as TGCGCCAGCAGCCAAGCCTCACGCGGGGACTATGGCTACACCTTC.

For the CDR3, the DNA is TGTGCCAGCAGCCAAGACAGGGGCGGGACCGGGGAGCTGTTTTTT. Its protein is CASSQDRGGTGELFF. This chain links TRBV3-1 (or the pseudogene TRBV3-2) with TRBJ2-2; maybe TRBD1 (6 bases). V was trimmed by 0 bases and J by 5 bases, leaving 10 bases between them. The germline gives CDR1 LGHDT, CDR2 YNNKEL (reference sequence). The CDR3 is made up of 15 amino acids.

This chain connects TRBV6-2 or TRBV6-3 to TRBJ1-2, with 9 bases aligning to TRBD1. Germline V gives CDR1 MNHEY, CDR2 SVGEGT. CDR3 length equals 14 residues. V lost 2 bases, J lost 5 bases, and 3 bases stayed unmatched. The CDR3 sequence is CASSYRGQGYGYTF. Written as DNA, the CDR3 is TGTGCCAGCAGTTACCGCGGACAGGGGTATGGCTACACCTTC.

The chain uses TRBV19 and TRBJ2-2; TRBD2 aligns across 14 bases. V lost 3 bases, J lost 2 bases, and 11 bases stayed unmatched. The CDR3 loop spans 20 amino acids. Germline V gene sequence: CDR1 LNHDA, CDR2 SQIVND (reference sequence). The DNA for the CDR3 is TGTGCCAGTAGTATCCTCGGGGAGACTAGCGGGGGGGTCAACACCGGGGAGCTGTTTTTT. It yields the protein CASSILGETSGGVNTGELFF.

The chain links TRBV7-2 to TRBJ1-4, with 10 bases fitting TRBD1. Germline V CDR1 and CDR2: SGHTA, FQGNSA. The CDR3 extends over 14 amino acids. Germline trimming cut 4 bases from V and 5 bases from J; bases unmatched to any gene: 1. The CDR3 here is CASSSGQGNEKLFF. The CDR3 bases are TGTGCCAGCAGCTCGGGACAGGGGAATGAAAAACTGTTTTTT.

The gene calls are TRBV7-2 and TRBJ2-2, with D tentatively TRBD1 or TRBD2 (5 bases each). Trimming took off 1 base at V and 1 base at J, with 10 bases between the two ends. This CDR3 is built from 16 residues. Germline lookup yields CDR1 SGHTA and CDR2 FQGNSA. The CDR3 region is CASSLEGTLNTGELFF. CDR3 sequence (DNA): TGTGCCAGCAGCTTAGAGGGGACCCTGAACACCGGGGAGCTGTTTTTT.

The chain uses TRBV7-6 and TRBJ2-5, with 7 bases aligning to TRBD1. Per the germline V gene, CDR1 is SGHVS and CDR2 is FNYEAQ. The CDR3 extends over 15 amino acids. V dropped 4 bases and J dropped 4; count of bases not matched to a gene: 9. This CDR3 reads CASSSGQSPGETQYF. The CDR3 region has the DNA TGTGCCAGCAGCTCGGGACAGAGCCCAGGAGAGACCCAGTACTTC.

In nucleotides, the CDR3 is TGTGCCAGCAGCTTAGTTGCCGGCAGGGGATTTAACTATGGCTACACCTTC. Its translation: CASSLVAGRGFNYGYTF. The rearrangement links TRBV7-2 to TRBJ1-2; TRBD1 is a possible D gene (6 bases). This CDR3 region has 17 residues. Trimming removed 1 base from V and 1 base from J, with 16 bases in between. CDR1 is SGHTA, CDR2 FQGNSA, per germline.

This clone was seen ten or more times. The chain combines TRBV10-3 with TRBJ1-5; TRBD1 matches at 9 bases. Germline trimming cut 3 bases from V and 6 bases from J; bases unmatched to any gene: 6. The CDR3 loop spans 15 amino acids. Looked up from germline, CDR1 is ENHRY and CDR2 is SYGVKD. This chain's CDR3 is CAISDPGQGFQPQHF. DNA of the CDR3: TGTGCCATCAGTGATCCGGGACAGGGCTTTCAGCCCCAGCATTTT.

The V gene is TRBV27, the J gene TRBJ1-6, with D unclear. Germline lookup yields CDR1 MNHEY and CDR2 SMNVEV (reference sequence). The CDR3 is made up of 11 amino acids. With 2 bases removed from V and 13 bases from J, the gap between germline ends came to 6 bases. CDR3 sequence (DNA): TGTGCCAGCAGTTTAGGAGGTCCCCTCCACTTT. Translated, it gives CASSLGGPLHF.

V gene TRBV6-5 combines with J gene TRBJ1-5, with D uncertain. Per the germline V gene, CDR1 is MNHEY and CDR2 is SVGAGI. The CDR3 consists of 12 residues. V lost 5 bases to trimming and J lost 3 bases, with 5 bases between them. CDR3 in amino acids: CASSPINQPQHF. For the CDR3, the DNA is TGTGCCAGCAGTCCCATCAATCAGCCCCAGCATTTT.

The chain combines TRBV7-6 with TRBJ2-3; D is unresolved. The CDR3 runs 12 residues. The germline gives CDR1 SGHVS, CDR2 FNYEAQ. V was clipped by 5 bases and J by 5 bases, with 8 bases between them. Here the CDR3 DNA reads TGTGCCAGCAGCGCCCCGGGAGATACGCAGTATTTT. As protein: CASSAPGDTQYF.

V is TRBV19 and J is TRBJ2-1, with TRBD1 as a possible D gene (5 bases). V was trimmed by 5 bases and J by 2 bases, leaving 16 bases between them. Germline CDR1 is LNHDA and CDR2 is SQIVND (reference sequence). The CDR3 has 16 amino acids. CDR3 loop: CASSLIQGRTYNEQFF. CDR3 DNA sequence: TGTGCCAGTAGTCTCATTCAGGGTAGGACCTACAATGAGCAGTTCTTC. The complete variable domain, with remaining parts taken from reference TRBV19 and TRBJ2-1, reads DGGITQSPKYLFRKEGQNVTLSCEQNLNHDAMYWYRQDPGQGLRLIYYSQIVNDFQKGDIAEGYSVSREKKESFPLTVTSAQKNPTAFYLCASSLIQGRTYNEQFFGPGTRLTVL.

This chain connects TRBV2 to TRBJ1-2; D is undetermined. In germline, CDR1 is SNHLY, CDR2 FYNNEI. V dropped 0 bases and J dropped 3 bases, with 11 bases sitting between them. The CDR3 loop spans 15 amino acids. CDR3 sequence reads: CASSEASQAYYGYTF. CDR3 coding DNA: TGTGCCAGCAGTGAAGCTAGCCAGGCATACTATGGCTACACCTTC.